This T cell receptor (beta chain) was identified in a study of a mutant IDH1 vaccine in newly diagnosed glioma. Study-wide background: Weeks 1, 3, 5, 7, 11, 15, 19 and 23 were when patients received their eight vaccinations.

Time point indicated: week 23, last vaccination. Topical imiquimod was applied with each vaccine dose, which held 300 ug of mutant IDH1 20-mer peptide. CDR1 and CDR2 (germline): MNHEY, SMNVEV (reference sequence). The CDR3 runs 13 residues. Trimming removed 4 bases at V and 8 bases at J, with 11 bases between. The table came from immunoSEQ multiplex PCR; TCRdb's copy has only in-frame clones and leaves some out. Among 20,000 to 25,000 clones listed, roughly 82% were seen once. The sample holds one count of this clone. Its antigen is not identified. The rearrangement joins TRBV27 to TRBJ1-4; TRBD1 might be the D (6 bases). Specimen: PBMCs, collected from a glioma patient whose treatment included an IDH1 peptide vaccine. The sequence was obtained from a man aged 25-45 years with glioma. In nucleotides, the CDR3 is TGTGCCAGCAGTTCACACGACAGGGAAAAACTGTTTTTT. It translates to CASSSHDREKLFF.